Listed below are T cell receptor beta chains from one sample, sequenced in a study of blood T cells in healthy people across ages. TCRdb fed the 5' RACE reads into MiXCR, producing one record per CDR3 protein. Of about 680,000 distinct CDR3 sequences in the sample, about 52% were seen once. The sequenced sample consisted of blood. These receptors were collected from a woman aged 55-75 years in good health. Each CDR3 is given with its conserved first and last residue. A D gene is named only where the DNA matches it firmly. Not all rows give a size; the values are once, few, many and, for expanded clones, a class.

J gene: TRBJ2-3; V gene: TRBV4-3; D gene: TRBD1; clone size: few; CDR3 protein: CASSYGDRLSLDTQYF; CDR3 DNA: TGCGCCAGCAGCTACGGGGACAGACTAAGTTTGGATACGCAGTATTTT
J gene: TRBJ2-1; V gene: TRBV9; D gene: TRBD2; clone size: NA; CDR3 protein: CASSVGVLAGQNEQFF; CDR3 DNA: TGTGCCAGCAGCGTAGGTGTGCTAGCGGGACAAAATGAGCAGTTCTTC
J gene: TRBJ2-5; V gene: TRBV7-2; D gene: TRBD1; clone size: NA; CDR3 protein: CASSQGTGVYNEQYF; CDR3 DNA: TGTGCCAGCAGCCAAGGGACAGGTGTGTACAATGAGCAGTACTTC
J gene: TRBJ2-7; V gene: TRBV4-3; D gene: NA; clone size: few; CDR3 protein: CASSQEGGLSYEQYF; CDR3 DNA: TGCGCCAGCAGCCAAGAAGGGGGGTTAAGTTACGAGCAGTACTTC
J gene: TRBJ2-3; V gene: TRBV20-1; D gene: NA; clone size: many; CDR3 protein: CSAGQADSATDTQYF; CDR3 DNA: TGCAGTGCTGGACAAGCGGATTCCGCCACAGATACGCAGTATTTT
J gene: TRBJ2-3; V gene: TRBV6-2/TRBV6-3; D gene: NA; clone size: many; CDR3 protein: CASSYGPGDTQYF; CDR3 DNA: TGTGCCAGCAGTTACGGCCCAGGAGATACGCAGTATTTT
J gene: TRBJ2-7; V gene: TRBV27; D gene: TRBD2; clone size: NA; CDR3 protein: CASSLSSGASSYEQYF; CDR3 DNA: TGTGCCAGCAGTTTATCAAGCGGGGCAAGCTCCTACGAGCAGTACTTC
J gene: TRBJ2-7; V gene: TRBV28; D gene: NA; clone size: NA; CDR3 protein: CASSLAFSPGEQYF; CDR3 DNA: TGTGCCAGCAGTCTCGCGTTCTCCCCGGGCGAGCAGTACTTC
J gene: TRBJ2-7; V gene: TRBV12-3/TRBV12-4; D gene: NA; clone size: NA; CDR3 protein: CASASGGYEQYF; CDR3 DNA: TGTGCCAGCGCTTCAGGAGGCTACGAGCAGTACTTC
J gene: TRBJ2-2; V gene: TRBV4-3; D gene: NA; clone size: NA; CDR3 protein: CASSQEGGATGELFF; CDR3 DNA: TGCGCCAGCAGCCAAGAAGGTGGGGCGACCGGGGAGCTGTTTTTT
J gene: TRBJ1-2; V gene: TRBV9; D gene: NA; clone size: NA; CDR3 protein: CASSGRLFYGYTF; CDR3 DNA: TGTGCCAGCAGCGGCAGGCTGTTCTATGGCTACACCTTC
J gene: TRBJ2-3; V gene: TRBV7-8; D gene: TRBD2; clone size: once; CDR3 protein: CASSHLAGGVDTQYF; CDR3 DNA: TGTGCCAGCAGCCACTTAGCGGGAGGGGTAGATACGCAGTATTTT
J gene: TRBJ2-5; V gene: TRBV7-2; D gene: NA; clone size: NA; CDR3 protein: CASSSAGAQETQYF; CDR3 DNA: TGTGCCAGCAGCTCGGCGGGGGCCCAAGAGACCCAGTACTTC
J gene: TRBJ2-7; V gene: TRBV7-2; D gene: NA; clone size: many; CDR3 protein: CASSLTRSRNSYNEQYF; CDR3 DNA: TGTGCCAGCAGCTTGACAAGAAGCAGGAACTCCTACAATGAGCAGTACTTC
J gene: TRBJ1-2; V gene: TRBV20-1; D gene: TRBD1; clone size: NA; CDR3 protein: CSAQQGATCGYTF; CDR3 DNA: TGCAGTGCACAACAGGGGGCGACCTGTGGCTACACCTTC
J gene: TRBJ2-3; V gene: TRBV20-1; D gene: NA; clone size: few; CDR3 protein: CSARDFRMSTDTQYF; CDR3 DNA: TGCAGTGCTAGAGATTTCCGGATGAGCACAGATACGCAGTATTTT
J gene: TRBJ2-7; V gene: TRBV20-1; D gene: TRBD2; clone size: NA; CDR3 protein: CSARPGTSGAYEQYF; CDR3 DNA: TGCAGTGCTAGACCGGGGACTAGCGGTGCCTACGAGCAGTACTTC
J gene: TRBJ2-1; V gene: TRBV20-1; D gene: NA; clone size: NA; CDR3 protein: CSAPGLGEQFF; CDR3 DNA: TGCAGTGCCCCAGGGCTTGGGGAGCAGTTCTTC
J gene: TRBJ2-1; V gene: TRBV5-4; D gene: TRBD2; clone size: NA; CDR3 protein: CASSSGLAGVSTYNEQFF; CDR3 DNA: TGTGCCAGCAGCTCAGGACTAGCGGGAGTCTCCACCTACAATGAGCAGTTCTTC
J gene: TRBJ2-3; V gene: TRBV20-1; D gene: NA; clone size: NA; CDR3 protein: CSAINRMGASTDTQYF; CDR3 DNA: TGCAGTGCTATCAATCGTATGGGTGCTAGCACAGATACGCAGTATTTT
J gene: TRBJ2-7; V gene: TRBV5-5; D gene: NA; clone size: NA; CDR3 protein: CASSLMGVREQYF; CDR3 DNA: TGTGCCAGCAGCTTGATGGGAGTTCGGGAGCAGTACTTC
J gene: TRBJ2-5; V gene: TRBV9; D gene: NA; clone size: many; CDR3 protein: CASSVGGQETQYF; CDR3 DNA: TGTGCCAGCAGCGTTGGGGGCCAAGAGACCCAGTACTTC
J gene: TRBJ2-7; V gene: TRBV10-3; D gene: TRBD1; clone size: NA; CDR3 protein: CAIKGQVSYEQYF; CDR3 DNA: TGTGCCATCAAGGGACAGGTCTCCTACGAGCAGTACTTC
J gene: TRBJ1-2; V gene: TRBV12-3/TRBV12-4; D gene: NA; clone size: NA; CDR3 protein: CASSPGGRGRGAYGYTF; CDR3 DNA: TGTGCCAGCAGTCCGGGGGGTCGGGGGCGAGGAGCGTATGGCTACACCTTC
J gene: TRBJ2-3; V gene: TRBV7-2; D gene: NA; clone size: NA; CDR3 protein: CAGSRNSGIRVTDTQYF; CDR3 DNA: TGTGCCGGCAGCAGGAATTCAGGGATTAGAGTCACGGATACGCAGTATTTT
J gene: TRBJ1-2; V gene: TRBV7-8; D gene: NA; clone size: few; CDR3 protein: CASSFQTANTISYGYTF; CDR3 DNA: TGTGCCAGCAGCTTTCAGACAGCGAACACCATCAGCTATGGCTACACCTTC
J gene: TRBJ1-2; V gene: TRBV25-1; D gene: NA; clone size: NA; CDR3 protein: CASSELEGTYGYTF; CDR3 DNA: TGTGCCAGCAGTGAATTGGAGGGGACCTATGGCTACACCTTC
J gene: TRBJ2-5; V gene: TRBV20-1; D gene: NA; clone size: NA; CDR3 protein: CSARVGVEETQYF; CDR3 DNA: TGCAGTGCTAGAGTCGGGGTGGAAGAGACCCAGTACTTC
J gene: TRBJ2-1; V gene: TRBV18; D gene: NA; clone size: NA; CDR3 protein: CASSPGRANYNEQFF; CDR3 DNA: TGTGCCAGCTCACCAGGACGAGCGAACTACAATGAGCAGTTCTTC
J gene: TRBJ1-4; V gene: TRBV4-3; D gene: NA; clone size: few; CDR3 protein: CASSQLEVTNEKPFF; CDR3 DNA: TGCGCCAGCAGCCAACTTGAAGTGACTAATGAAAAACCGTTTTTT
J gene: TRBJ2-3; V gene: TRBV10-3; D gene: TRBD1; clone size: NA; CDR3 protein: CAVSRQGDTQYF; CDR3 DNA: TGTGCCGTCAGCAGACAGGGGGATACGCAGTATTTT
J gene: TRBJ2-7; V gene: TRBV3-1; D gene: NA; clone size: NA; CDR3 protein: CASSHWGLETYEQYF; CDR3 DNA: TGTGCCAGCAGCCATTGGGGCTTGGAGACCTACGAGCAGTACTTC
J gene: TRBJ2-1; V gene: TRBV14; D gene: TRBD1; clone size: few; CDR3 protein: CASSQAAGTGYNEQFF; CDR3 DNA: TGTGCCAGCAGCCAAGCCGCCGGGACAGGGTACAATGAGCAGTTCTTC
J gene: TRBJ2-1; V gene: TRBV6-2/TRBV6-3; D gene: NA; clone size: NA; CDR3 protein: CASSTLSSVLYNEQFF; CDR3 DNA: TGTGCCAGCAGTACTCTCTCTAGCGTCCTCTACAATGAGCAGTTCTTC
J gene: TRBJ2-5; V gene: TRBV29-1; D gene: TRBD2; clone size: few; CDR3 protein: CSVDFAGGREQYF; CDR3 DNA: TGCAGCGTTGATTTTGCGGGAGGACGAGAGCAGTACTTC
J gene: TRBJ2-7; V gene: TRBV20-1; D gene: NA; clone size: NA; CDR3 protein: CSAARSSRAYEQYF; CDR3 DNA: TGCAGTGCTGCCCGGAGTAGCCGGGCCTACGAGCAGTACTTC
J gene: TRBJ2-1; V gene: TRBV12-3/TRBV12-4; D gene: TRBD1; clone size: NA; CDR3 protein: CASSNSGGREQFF; CDR3 DNA: TGTGCCAGCAGCAACTCAGGGGGCCGCGAGCAGTTCTTC
J gene: TRBJ2-1; V gene: TRBV20-1; D gene: TRBD2; clone size: NA; CDR3 protein: CSARLAGVEQFF; CDR3 DNA: TGCAGTGCTAGACTAGCGGGAGTGGAGCAGTTCTTC
J gene: TRBJ1-1; V gene: TRBV29-1; D gene: NA; clone size: few; CDR3 protein: CSVAQQYNTEAFF; CDR3 DNA: TGCAGCGTTGCGCAACAGTACAACACTGAAGCTTTCTTT
J gene: TRBJ2-5; V gene: TRBV20-1; D gene: TRBD1; clone size: many; CDR3 protein: CSPRQGVRGQETQYF; CDR3 DNA: TGCAGTCCGAGACAGGGGGTTAGAGGACAGGAGACCCAGTACTTC
J gene: TRBJ2-5; V gene: TRBV5-1; D gene: NA; clone size: few; CDR3 protein: CASSLEVRETQYF; CDR3 DNA: TGCGCCAGCAGCTTGGAGGTTCGCGAGACCCAGTACTTC
J gene: TRBJ2-6; V gene: TRBV15; D gene: NA; clone size: few; CDR3 protein: CATSRVIGSTGANVLTF; CDR3 DNA: TGTGCCACCAGCAGAGTTATAGGGTCCACTGGGGCCAACGTCCTGACTTTC
J gene: TRBJ2-1; V gene: TRBV29-1; D gene: NA; clone size: NA; CDR3 protein: CSVDVTAYNEQFF; CDR3 DNA: TGCAGCGTTGATGTAACAGCTTACAATGAGCAGTTCTTC
J gene: TRBJ2-1; V gene: TRBV19; D gene: NA; clone size: once; CDR3 protein: CASSIAGEQFF; CDR3 DNA: TGTGCCAGTAGTATAGCGGGTGAGCAGTTCTTC
J gene: TRBJ1-2; V gene: TRBV3-1; D gene: TRBD1; clone size: NA; CDR3 protein: CASSDGTGPGGYTF; CDR3 DNA: TGTGCCAGCAGCGACGGGACAGGGCCGGGCGGCTACACCTTC